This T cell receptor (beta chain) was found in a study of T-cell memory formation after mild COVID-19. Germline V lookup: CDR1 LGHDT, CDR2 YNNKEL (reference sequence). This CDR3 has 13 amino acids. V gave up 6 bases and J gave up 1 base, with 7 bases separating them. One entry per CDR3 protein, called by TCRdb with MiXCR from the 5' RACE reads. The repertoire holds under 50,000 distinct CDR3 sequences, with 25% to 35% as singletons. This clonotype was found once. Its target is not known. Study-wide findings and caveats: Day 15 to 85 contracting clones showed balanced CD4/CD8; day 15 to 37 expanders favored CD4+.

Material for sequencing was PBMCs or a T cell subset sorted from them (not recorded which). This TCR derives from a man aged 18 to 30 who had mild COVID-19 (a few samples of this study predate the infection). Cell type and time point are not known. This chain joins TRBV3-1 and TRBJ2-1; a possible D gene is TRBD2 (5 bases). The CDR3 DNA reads TGTGCCAGCAGGGGAGAATCCTACAATGAGCAGTTCTTC. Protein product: CASRGESYNEQFF.